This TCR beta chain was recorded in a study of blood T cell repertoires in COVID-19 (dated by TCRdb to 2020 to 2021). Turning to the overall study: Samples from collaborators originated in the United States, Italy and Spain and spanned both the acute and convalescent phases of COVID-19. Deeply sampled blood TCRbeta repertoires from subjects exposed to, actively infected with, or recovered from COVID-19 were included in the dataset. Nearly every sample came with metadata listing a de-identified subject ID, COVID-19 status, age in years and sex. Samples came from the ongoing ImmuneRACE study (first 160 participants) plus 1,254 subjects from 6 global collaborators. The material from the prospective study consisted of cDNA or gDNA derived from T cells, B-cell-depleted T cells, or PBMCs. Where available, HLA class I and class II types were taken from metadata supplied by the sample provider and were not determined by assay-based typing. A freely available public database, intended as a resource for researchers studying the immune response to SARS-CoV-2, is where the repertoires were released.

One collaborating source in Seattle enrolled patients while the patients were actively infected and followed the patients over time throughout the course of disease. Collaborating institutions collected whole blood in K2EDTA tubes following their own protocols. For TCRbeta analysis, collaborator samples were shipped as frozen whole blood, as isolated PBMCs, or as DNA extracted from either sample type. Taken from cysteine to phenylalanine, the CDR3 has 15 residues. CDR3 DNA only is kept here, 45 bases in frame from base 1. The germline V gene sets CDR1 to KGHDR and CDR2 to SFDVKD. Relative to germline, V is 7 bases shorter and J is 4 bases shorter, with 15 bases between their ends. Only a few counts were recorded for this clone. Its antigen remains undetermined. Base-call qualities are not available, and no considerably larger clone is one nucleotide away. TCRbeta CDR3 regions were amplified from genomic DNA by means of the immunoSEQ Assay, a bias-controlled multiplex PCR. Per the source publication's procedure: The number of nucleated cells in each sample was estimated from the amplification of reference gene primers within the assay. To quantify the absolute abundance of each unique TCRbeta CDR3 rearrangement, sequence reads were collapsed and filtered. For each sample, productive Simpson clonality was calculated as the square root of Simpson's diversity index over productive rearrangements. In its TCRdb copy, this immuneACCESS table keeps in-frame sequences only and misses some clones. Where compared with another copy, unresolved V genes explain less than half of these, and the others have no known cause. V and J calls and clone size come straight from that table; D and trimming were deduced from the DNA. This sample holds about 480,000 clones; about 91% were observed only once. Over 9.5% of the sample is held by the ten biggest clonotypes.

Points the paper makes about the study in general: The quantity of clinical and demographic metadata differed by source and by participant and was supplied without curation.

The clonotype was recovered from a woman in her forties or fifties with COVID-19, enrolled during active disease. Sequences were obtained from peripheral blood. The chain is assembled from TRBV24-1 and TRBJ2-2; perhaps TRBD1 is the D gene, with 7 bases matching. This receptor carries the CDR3 CATSLEGQPTGELFF. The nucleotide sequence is TGTGCCACCAGCCTGGAGGGACAGCCCACCGGGGAGCTGTTTTTT.